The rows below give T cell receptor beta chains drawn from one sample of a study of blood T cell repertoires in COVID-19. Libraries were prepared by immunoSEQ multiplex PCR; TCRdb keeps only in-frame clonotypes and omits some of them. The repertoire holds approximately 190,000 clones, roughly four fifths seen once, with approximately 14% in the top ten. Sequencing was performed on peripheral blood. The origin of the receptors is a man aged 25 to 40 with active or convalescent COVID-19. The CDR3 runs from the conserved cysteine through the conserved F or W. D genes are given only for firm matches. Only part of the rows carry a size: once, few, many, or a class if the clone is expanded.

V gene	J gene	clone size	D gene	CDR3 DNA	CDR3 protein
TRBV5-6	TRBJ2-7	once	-	TGTGCCAGCAGCTTGGGTTCCCGGACAGACCCCTACGAGCAGTACTTC	CASSLGSRTDPYEQYF
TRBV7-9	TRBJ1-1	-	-	TGTGCCAGCGAGGGGGATGGCGGCACTGAAGCTTTCTTT	CASEGDGGTEAFF
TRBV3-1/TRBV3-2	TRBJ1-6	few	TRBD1	TGTGCCAGCAGCCCCTCGGGACAGCAAAATTCACCCCTCCACTTT	CASSPSGQQNSPLHF
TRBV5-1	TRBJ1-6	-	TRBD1	TGCGCCAGCAGCTTAGAAGGAGACAGGGGCGTGGGTAATTCACCCCTCCACTTT	CASSLEGDRGVGNSPLHF
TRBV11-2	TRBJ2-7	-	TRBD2	TGTGCCAGCAGCCCCCTCGGACTAGCGGGGACCTACGAGCAGTACTTC	CASSPLGLAGTYEQYF
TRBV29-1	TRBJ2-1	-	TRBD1	TGCAGCGCTGAGACGACAGAGGGGGCACGGGATGAGCAGTTCTTC	CSAETTEGARDEQFF
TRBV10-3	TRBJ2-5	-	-	TGTGCCATCAGTGAAGGACAGAAAGAGACCCAGTACTTC	CAISEGQKETQYF
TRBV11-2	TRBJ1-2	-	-	TGTGCCAGCAGCTCACTGGGGAGGGCAGGCGAAGGGTATGGCTACACCTTC	CASSSLGRAGEGYGYTF
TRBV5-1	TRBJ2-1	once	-	TGCGCCAGGCCGGGACTGCACTCGGCGGATGAGCAGTTCTTC	CARPGLHSADEQFF
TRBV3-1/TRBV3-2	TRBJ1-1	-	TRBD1	TGTGCCAGCAGTCCCACAGGGGGCGAGGGGGACAACACTGAAGCTTTCTTT	CASSPTGGEGDNTEAFF
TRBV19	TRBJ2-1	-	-	TGTGCCAGTAGTGCCCATGTGGAGGGCGAGCAGTTCTTC	CASSAHVEGEQFF
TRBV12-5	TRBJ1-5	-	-	TGTGCTAGTGGTTTGGTACTCCCCGAGTCGCGCCAGCCCCAGCATTTT	CASGLVLPESRQPQHF
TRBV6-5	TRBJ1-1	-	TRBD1	TGTGCCAGCAGTTGGGACAGAATTAACACTGAAGCTTTCTTT	CASSWDRINTEAFF
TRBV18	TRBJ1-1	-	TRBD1	TGTGCCAGCTCATCGGGACAGGTCAGGAACACTGAAGCTTTCTTT	CASSSGQVRNTEAFF
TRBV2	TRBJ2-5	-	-	TGTGCCAGCAGTGAAGGGGGGACACCCCGGAAGACCCAGTACTTC	CASSEGGTPRKTQYF
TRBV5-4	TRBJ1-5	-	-	TGTGCCAGCAGCCCGACGGAAAGCGGATACAATCAGCCCCAGCATTTT	CASSPTESGYNQPQHF
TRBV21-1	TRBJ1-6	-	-	TGTGCCGGTAGATGGGACAGGCCAATTCGGATTTCACCCCTCCACTTT	CAGRWDRPIRISPLHF
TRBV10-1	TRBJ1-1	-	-	TGCGCCAGCAGCGCACAGGGTACGACTGAAGCTTTCTTT	CASSAQGTTEAFF
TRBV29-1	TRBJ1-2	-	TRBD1	TGCAGCGTTGCGGGACAGGGGAACTATGGCTACACCTTC	CSVAGQGNYGYTF
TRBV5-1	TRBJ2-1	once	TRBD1	TGCGCCAGCAGCTGGACAGGGGGAGGTGATGAGCAGTTCTTC	CASSWTGGGDEQFF
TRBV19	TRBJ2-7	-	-	TGTGCCAGTAGTATATATACCCCCTCAGCCGGTGGGAGCTCCTACGAGCAGTACTTC	CASSIYTPSAGGSSYEQYF
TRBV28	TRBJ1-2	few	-	TGTGCCAGCAGTTCGACCCCCGGGGGAGGCTACACCTTC	CASSSTPGGGYTF
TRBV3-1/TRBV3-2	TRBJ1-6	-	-	TGTGCCAGCAGAGCCCAAAACAGGGTCCCGGCTAATTCACCCCTCCACTTT	CASRAQNRVPANSPLHF
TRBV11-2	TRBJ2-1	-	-	TGTGCCAGCAGCTTCGGGAAGGTTGAGCAGTTCTTC	CASSFGKVEQFF
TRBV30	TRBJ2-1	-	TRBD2	TGTGCCTGGAACCTAGCGGGAGTCAATGAGCAGTTCTTC	CAWNLAGVNEQFF
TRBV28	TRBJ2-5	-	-	TGTGCCAGCAGTTCCCTACCTCAGGCCCAAGAGACCCAGTACTTC	CASSSLPQAQETQYF
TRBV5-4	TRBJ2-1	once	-	TGTGCCAGCAGCTTCGGTGGGGCCTCCTCCTACAATGAGCAGTTCTTC	CASSFGGASSYNEQFF
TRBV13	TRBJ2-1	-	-	TGTGCCAGCAGCTTAGAAAACGGGTTGTACAATGAGCAGTTCTTC	CASSLENGLYNEQFF
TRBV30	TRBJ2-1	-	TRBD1	TGTGCCTGGCAGGTCGGACAGGGGGCACACAATGAGCAGTTCTTC	CAWQVGQGAHNEQFF